The present T cell receptor beta chain was sequenced within a study of blood T cell repertoires in COVID-19. At the level of the study: Whether acute or convalescent, the COVID-19 samples came from the United States, Italy and Spain.

The germline CDR1 and CDR2 sequences are SGHNT and YENEEA. The CDR3 contains 16 residues. With regard to this clone: Compared with germline, one end of the junction differs, possibly owing to a read error.

Measured with immunoSEQ multiplex PCR; TCRdb has only the in-frame clones, and not every one. The table lists under 300,000 clones, approximately 91% of them singletons, with 0.85% to 0.95% in the top ten. The sequence derives from a woman aged 40 to 49 who had recovered from COVID-19. The chain has TRBV11-3 and TRBJ2-1; 7 bases are shared with TRBD2. Sequencing input: peripheral blood. The DNA for the CDR3 is TGTGCCAGCAGCTTAGATGTGACTAGCTCATACAGTGAGCAGTTCTTC. Its protein product is CASSLDVTSSYSEQFF.